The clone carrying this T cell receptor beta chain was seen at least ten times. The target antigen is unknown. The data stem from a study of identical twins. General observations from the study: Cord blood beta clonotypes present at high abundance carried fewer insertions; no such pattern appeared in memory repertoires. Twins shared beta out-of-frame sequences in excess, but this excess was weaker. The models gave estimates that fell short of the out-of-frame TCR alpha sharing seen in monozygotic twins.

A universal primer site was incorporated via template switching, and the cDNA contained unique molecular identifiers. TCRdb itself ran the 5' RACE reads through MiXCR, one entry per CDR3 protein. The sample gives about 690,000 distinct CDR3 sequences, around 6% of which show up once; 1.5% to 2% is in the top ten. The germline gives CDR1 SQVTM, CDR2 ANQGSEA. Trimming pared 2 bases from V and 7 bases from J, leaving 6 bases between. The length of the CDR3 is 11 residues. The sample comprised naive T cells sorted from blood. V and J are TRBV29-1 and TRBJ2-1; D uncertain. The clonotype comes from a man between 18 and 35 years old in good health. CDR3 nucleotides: TGCAGCGTTGAACGCTGGAATGAGCAGTTCTTC. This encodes CSVERWNEQFF.